Listed here are 29 T cell receptor beta chains from one sample, sequenced in a study of T cell clusters in autoimmune cytopenias (dated by TCRdb to between 2019 and 2020). The instrument given in TCRdb is Illumina MiSeq. TRB rearrangements were amplified by multiplex PCR following a touch-down protocol, with the TRB-A and TRB-B primer pools mixed in one tube. TCRdb reprocessed the reads; each CDR3 protein sequence makes one entry, and DNA is unavailable. The sample table on file contains 11,000 or so distinct CDR3 sequences. 20% to 30% of the sample comes from the top ten. Each sample's TRB amplification started from approximately 230 ng of peripheral blood genomic DNA, which corresponds to tens of thousands of genome equivalents. The same data also contributed to another study, on T cell repertoires in aging, cancer and after chemotherapy.

The sample consisted of peripheral blood. The receptor set was obtained from a human donor in good health.

The chain carries TRBV12-3 or TRBV12-4 and TRBJ1-6; TCRdb's assignment of TRBD1 cannot be checked, as there is no DNA. This CDR3 is built from 15 residues. CDR3: CASSLAETGESPLHF.

This clonotype registers medium-sized by frequency. The rearrangement uses TRBV11-3 and TRBJ2-1; TCRdb outputs TRBD2, but without DNA this stays unchecked. In germline, CDR1 is SGHNT, CDR2 YENEEA. The CDR3 length is 16 residues. The CDR3 sequence is CASSPGGAGGDNEQFF. Variable domain in full (rest from reference TRBV11-3 and TRBJ2-1): EAGVVQSPRYKIIEKKQPVAFWCNPISGHNTLYWYLQNLGQGPELLIRYENEEAVDDSQLPKDRFSAERLKGVDSTLKIQPAELGDSAVYLCASSPGGAGGDNEQFFGPGTRLTVL.

The V call is TRBV5-3, the J call TRBJ2-5; TCRdb gives TRBD2 as the D gene, but with no DNA this cannot be confirmed. TRBV5-3 has ORF status, its function being uncertain. The CDR3 runs 17 residues. This CDR3 is CARSLASGGHWGETQYF.

According to its frequency, this clonotype is medium-sized (0.01 to 0.1%). V gene TRBV19 combines with J gene TRBJ1-6. The germline V gene has CDR1 LNHDA and CDR2 SQIVND (reference sequence). The CDR3 consists of 13 residues. The CDR3 loop is CASRGGYNSPLHF.

The chain couples TRBV18 to TRBJ2-1. The germline V gene has CDR1 KGHSH and CDR2 LQKENI. CDR3 size: 17 residues. The CDR3 sequence is CASSPSGRLTPDNEQFF. Combining the CDR3 with reference TRBV18 and TRBJ2-1 gives the whole variable domain NAGVMQNPRHLVRRRGQEARLRCSPMKGHSHVYWYRQLPEEGLKFMVYLQKENIIDESGMPKERFSAEFPKEGPSILRIQQVVRGDSAAYFCASSPSGRLTPDNEQFFGPGTRLTVL.

The chain couples TRBV19 to TRBJ1-3; TCRdb indicates TRBD1, and absent DNA this call remains unverified. Per the germline V gene, CDR1 is LNHDA and CDR2 is SQIVND (reference sequence). The CDR3 sequence is 16 residues long. CDR3 amino acids: CASSTQGIPSGNTIYF. The variable domain in full, with the rest retrieved from reference TRBV19 and TRBJ1-3, is DGGITQSPKYLFRKEGQNVTLSCEQNLNHDAMYWYRQDPGQGLRLIYYSQIVNDFQKGDIAEGYSVSREKKESFPLTVTSAQKNPTAFYLCASSTQGIPSGNTIYFGEGSWLTVV.

In terms of frequency, this clonotype is medium-sized. The chain's CDR3 is CASRDLANTGELFF. The rearrangement links TRBV19 to TRBJ2-2. The CDR3 is made up of 14 amino acids. CDR1 and CDR2 from the germline V gene are LNHDA and SQIVND (reference sequence).

This chain connects TRBV12-3 or TRBV12-4 to TRBJ2-1. The CDR3 extends over 11 amino acids. CDR3 sequence reads: CASSFPNEQFF.

The chain combines TRBV12-3 or TRBV12-4 with TRBJ2-3; absent DNA, TCRdb's TRBD1 call cannot be checked. CDR3 size: 14 residues. This CDR3 is CASSFGQGSDTQYF.

The chain is built from TRBV19 and TRBJ1-1. This CDR3 has 15 residues. Germline loops: CDR1 LNHDA, CDR2 SQIVND (reference sequence). The CDR3 loop reads CASSIDPLGNTEAFF.

The rearrangement joins TRBV6-1 to TRBJ2-5; the D gene TCRdb calls, TRBD1, cannot be checked with no DNA. This CDR3 contains 13 residues. The germline V gene has CDR1 MNHNS and CDR2 SASEGT. CDR3 loop: CASRQGGGETQYF.

The chain joins TRBV19 to TRBJ1-4; TCRdb proposes TRBD1, but this gene call is untestable without DNA. This CDR3 has 15 amino acids. Germline V gene sequence: CDR1 LNHDA, CDR2 SQIVND (reference sequence). The CDR3: CASSPAGQKNEKLFF.

The chain combines TRBV18 with TRBJ2-3. This CDR3 spans 15 amino acids. Per germline, CDR1 KGHSH and CDR2 LQKENI. The CDR3 protein is CASSPPGVRTDTQYF.

This clonotype is deemed medium-sized by its frequency. CDR3 protein: CASSIAGGHYNEQFF. This chain uses TRBV19 with TRBJ2-1; TCRdb lists TRBD2, though no DNA is available to test this call. Germline assignment: CDR1 LNHDA and CDR2 SQIVND (reference sequence). The CDR3 sequence is 15 residues long.

The V and J genes are TRBV19 and TRBJ2-1; TCRdb outputs TRBD2, but without DNA this stays unchecked. Germline CDR1 LNHDA, CDR2 SQIVND (reference sequence). The CDR3 covers 14 residues. The CDR3 here is CASQTSGDYNEQFF.

V usage is TRBV6-5 and J usage is TRBJ1-5; TCRdb reports TRBD1, a call that lacks DNA to check it against. The CDR3 contains 13 residues. Germline V gives CDR1 MNHEY, CDR2 SVGAGI. The CDR3 spells CASSAGVYQPQHF.

The chain couples TRBV19 to TRBJ1-5; TCRdb gives TRBD1 as the D gene, but with no DNA this cannot be confirmed. The CDR3 consists of 13 residues. The V gene's germline CDR1 is LNHDA and CDR2 SQIVND (reference sequence). CDR3 region: CASSRDGQTTQHF.

Judged by frequency, this clonotype is large. The V call is TRBV5-6, the J call TRBJ2-5. Germline CDR1 is SGHDT and CDR2 is YYEEEE. The CDR3 extends over 11 amino acids. CDR3 in amino acids: CASSLSETQYF.

Measured by frequency, this clonotype is medium-sized. The chain links TRBV5-6 to TRBJ2-5. This CDR3 spans 11 amino acids. From germline, CDR1 is SGHDT and CDR2 YYEEEE. CDR3 loop: CASSRQETQYF.

The chain recombines TRBV19 with TRBJ1-6; TCRdb's D call of TRBD1 is untestable without DNA. Germline CDR1 and CDR2: LNHDA and SQIVND (reference sequence). There are 18 residues in the CDR3. CDR3 region: CASAARRTGLLYNSPLHF.

The chain links TRBV11-3 to TRBJ2-2. The CDR3 has 14 residues. Germline CDR1 SGHNT, CDR2 YENEEA. The CDR3 region is CASSRGANTGELFF.

This clonotype is deemed medium-sized by its frequency. The rearrangement joins TRBV29-1 to TRBJ2-1; TCRdb's D gene call, TRBD1, goes unchecked for lack of DNA. Germline V lookup: CDR1 SQVTM, CDR2 ANQGSEA. This CDR3 comprises 13 residues. CDR3 region: CSSSGGQVNEQFF.

J is TRBJ2-7 and V is TRBV18; absent DNA, TCRdb's TRBD1 call cannot be checked. CDR1 and CDR2 from the germline V gene are KGHSH and LQKENI. The CDR3 consists of 14 residues. CDR3 sequence: CASSPGTGAYEQYF. The whole variable domain, remainder taken from reference TRBV18 and TRBJ2-7, is NAGVMQNPRHLVRRRGQEARLRCSPMKGHSHVYWYRQLPEEGLKFMVYLQKENIIDESGMPKERFSAEFPKEGPSILRIQQVVRGDSAAYFCASSPGTGAYEQYFGPGTRLTVT.

The chain joins TRBV4-2 to TRBJ2-1; lacking DNA, the TRBD2 call made by TCRdb goes unchecked. This CDR3 has 14 residues. From germline, CDR1 is LGHNA and CDR2 YNFKEQ. The CDR3 spells CASSQEGLANEQFF.

J is TRBJ1-1 and V is TRBV6-5; TCRdb's D gene call, TRBD1, goes unchecked for lack of DNA. The CDR3 has 15 residues. The germline V gene has CDR1 MNHEY and CDR2 SVGAGI. CDR3 sequence: CASSYSGGVNTEAFF.

The chain joins TRBV19 to TRBJ2-7; as DNA is missing, the TRBD2 call by TCRdb cannot be tested. The CDR3 extends over 17 amino acids. In germline, CDR1 is LNHDA, CDR2 SQIVND (reference sequence). CDR3 sequence reads: CASSPELAGVFSYEQYF.

The CDR3 here is CASSLDRDLDEQYF. The rearrangement joins TRBV12-3 or TRBV12-4 to TRBJ2-7; TCRdb's assignment of TRBD1 cannot be checked, as there is no DNA. This CDR3 contains 14 residues.

The rearrangement joins TRBV12-3 or TRBV12-4 to TRBJ2-2; TCRdb picks TRBD1, but there is no DNA to check that call. This CDR3 comprises 16 residues. CDR3 in amino acids: CASSSSWQGYTGELFF.

This clonotype shows up as medium-sized by frequency. V gene TRBV19 combines with J gene TRBJ1-1; TCRdb outputs TRBD1, but without DNA this stays unchecked. The CDR3 length is 13 residues. Germline lookup yields CDR1 LNHDA and CDR2 SQIVND (reference sequence). CDR3 protein: CASSPGLNTEAFF.